This is a list of T cell receptor beta chains from one sample in a study of Ad26.COV2.S vaccination and SARS-CoV-2 variants. Libraries were prepared by immunoSEQ multiplex PCR; TCRdb keeps only in-frame clonotypes and omits some of them. In the table there are 350,000 to 500,000 clones, around nine tenths of which are singletons. This specimen consisted of peripheral blood, obtained in a trial of Ad26.COV2.S vaccine versus placebo. These receptors all stem from a person aged 18 to 59 who received the Ad26.COV2.S COVID-19 vaccine or a placebo. CDR3s include the opening cysteine and the closing phenylalanine or tryptophan. The D gene is left open where the match is weak. Clone size, where shown, is once, few, many, or a class for clones that have expanded.

V gene	J gene	clone size	D gene	CDR3 DNA	CDR3 protein
TRBV7-9	TRBJ2-7	.	.	TGTGCCAGCAGCTTAGGCTCAGTAACTTACGAGCAGTACTTC	CASSLGSVTYEQYF
TRBV9	TRBJ2-7	few	TRBD1	TGTGCCAGCAGCTCAGGGACAGGGGTGAACGAGCAGTACTTC	CASSSGTGVNEQYF
TRBV5-6	TRBJ2-1	.	.	TGTGCCAGCAGCCGAAGGGGGAATGAGCAGTTCTTC	CASSRRGNEQFF
TRBV19	TRBJ2-5	.	TRBD1	TGTGCCAGTAGTGCCGACAGGGAAGAGACCCAGTACTTC	CASSADREETQYF
TRBV5-1	TRBJ2-5	.	.	TGCGCCAGCAGCTTGAGGTTGGCGGGGCCCCAAGAGACCCAGTACTTC	CASSLRLAGPQETQYF
TRBV19	TRBJ2-1	.	.	TGTGCCAGTAACGACAGGAGCTCTTACAATGAGCAGTTCTTC	CASNDRSSYNEQFF
TRBV5-4	TRBJ2-7	once	TRBD2	TGTGCCAGCAGCTTGGGCGGGACTAACTACGAGCAGTACTTC	CASSLGGTNYEQYF
TRBV5-5	TRBJ2-7	.	TRBD1	TGTGCCAGCAGCTTGGGGACAGGGGGGAACGAGCAGTACTTC	CASSLGTGGNEQYF
TRBV5-1	TRBJ2-5	once	TRBD1	TGCGCCAGCAGCACTGGTGGGACAGGGAGGGAGACCCAGTACTTC	CASSTGGTGRETQYF
TRBV18	TRBJ2-1	once	TRBD2	TGTGCCAGCTCACCACCCCGGGGGGTGGAGTTCTTC	CASSPPRGVEFF
TRBV6-1	TRBJ2-7	.	TRBD1	TGTGCCAGCAGTGAAACCGGGACAGGACCCTACGAGCAGTACTTC	CASSETGTGPYEQYF
TRBV6-2/TRBV6-3	TRBJ1-5	.	.	TGTGCCAGCAGTTACGGCCAGACTAATCAGCCCCAGCATTTT	CASSYGQTNQPQHF
TRBV10-1	TRBJ1-5	.	TRBD1	TGCGCCAGCAGTGCCGGACAGGGCAGGAGGCATTTT	CASSAGQGRRHF
TRBV27	TRBJ1-4	.	.	TGTGCCAGCAGTTTATCGTGGGGAGTTGTTGAAAAACTGTTTTTT	CASSLSWGVVEKLFF
TRBV29-1	TRBJ2-1	.	.	TGCAGCGTCCCTCGTGGGGGCGGTGAGCAGTTCTTC	CSVPRGGGEQFF
TRBV11-2	TRBJ2-3	.	TRBD2	TGTGCCAGCAGCCTTGGGGGACTAGCGGGGGCGCATACGCAGTATTTT	CASSLGGLAGAHTQYF
TRBV30	TRBJ1-2	.	TRBD1	TGTGCCTGGACTATAGACAGGGTGGACTATGGCTACACCTTC	CAWTIDRVDYGYTF
TRBV24-1	TRBJ1-2	.	.	TGTGCCACCAGTGACAGGGGTGTATATGGCTACACCTTC	CATSDRGVYGYTF
TRBV7-3	TRBJ2-1	.	TRBD2	TGTGCCAGCAGCTCCGGGGGGGTGTCCTACAATGAGCAGTTCTTC	CASSSGGVSYNEQFF
TRBV9	TRBJ2-2	.	.	TGTGCCAGCAGGGCCCTCCCTGACACCGGGGAGCTGTTTTTT	CASRALPDTGELFF
TRBV6-1	TRBJ2-7	.	.	TGTGCCAGCACTGAAGCCGGGACCATCTACGAGCAGTACTTC	CASTEAGTIYEQYF
TRBV11-3	TRBJ1-5	.	.	TGTGCCAGCAGCTTAGATCTTAAGGAGGGGGGGCGAAATCAGCCCCAGCATTTT	CASSLDLKEGGRNQPQHF
TRBV6-5	TRBJ2-7	.	TRBD1	TGTGCCAGCAGCCAACATGGGACAGTGTCCTACGAGCAGTACTTC	CASSQHGTVSYEQYF
TRBV7-3	TRBJ1-1	.	.	TGTGCCAGCAGCTTAGGGGTATACTTCACTGAAGCTTTCTTT	CASSLGVYFTEAFF
TRBV2	TRBJ1-2	.	TRBD1	TGTGCCAGCAGTGAAGCGGGACAGGGTACCTATGGCTACACCTTC	CASSEAGQGTYGYTF
TRBV24-1	TRBJ2-3	.	.	TGTGCCACCAGTGGGTCCGGGCTCACTAGCACAGATACGCAGTATTTT	CATSGSGLTSTDTQYF
TRBV3-1/TRBV3-2	TRBJ1-5	.	.	TGTGCCAGCAGCAGACGGGGGAATCAGCCCCAGCATTTT	CASSRRGNQPQHF
TRBV18	TRBJ2-5	.	TRBD1	TGTGCCAGCTCACCTGGGAGGACAGGGGGTGAAGAGACCCAGTACTTC	CASSPGRTGGEETQYF